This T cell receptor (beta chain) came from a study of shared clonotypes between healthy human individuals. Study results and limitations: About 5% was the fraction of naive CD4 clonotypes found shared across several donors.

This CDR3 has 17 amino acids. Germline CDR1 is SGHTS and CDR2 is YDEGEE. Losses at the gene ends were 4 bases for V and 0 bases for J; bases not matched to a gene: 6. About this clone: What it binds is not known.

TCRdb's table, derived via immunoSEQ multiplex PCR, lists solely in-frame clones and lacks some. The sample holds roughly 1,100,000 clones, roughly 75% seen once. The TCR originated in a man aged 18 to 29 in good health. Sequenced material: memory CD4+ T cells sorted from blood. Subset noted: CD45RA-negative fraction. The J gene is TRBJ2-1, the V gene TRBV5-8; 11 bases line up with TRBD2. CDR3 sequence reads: CASSRGTSGSSYNEQFF. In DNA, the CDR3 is TGTGCCAGCAGCCGCGGGACTAGCGGTAGCTCCTACAATGAGCAGTTCTTC.